This T cell receptor beta chain was profiled in a study of graft-versus-host responses after intestinal transplantation. Overall study context: Induction using anti-thymocyte globulin, followed by tacrolimus and steroids for roughly 3 years, was given to all recipients.

This clone was picked up one time. Its antigen is unidentified. The V gene lost 1 base and the J gene lost 6 bases, with 12 bases spanning the gap. Germline CDR1 and CDR2: SGHTA and FQGNSA. CDR3 length equals 14 residues. Sequencing used immunoSEQ multiplex PCR; TCRdb keeps in-frame clones, though not all of them. In the table there are tens of thousands of clones, about 92% of which are singletons. The V and J genes are TRBV7-2 and TRBJ1-2; no clear D gene. The sample consisted of unstimulated CD8+ T cells sorted from spleen or lymph node cells, taken before intestinal transplant. The origin of this receptor is a human donor who received an intestinal transplant. The CDR3 region is CASSLGRRKDGYTF. The CDR3, as DNA: TGTGCCAGCAGCTTAGGACGGAGGAAGGATGGCTACACCTTC.